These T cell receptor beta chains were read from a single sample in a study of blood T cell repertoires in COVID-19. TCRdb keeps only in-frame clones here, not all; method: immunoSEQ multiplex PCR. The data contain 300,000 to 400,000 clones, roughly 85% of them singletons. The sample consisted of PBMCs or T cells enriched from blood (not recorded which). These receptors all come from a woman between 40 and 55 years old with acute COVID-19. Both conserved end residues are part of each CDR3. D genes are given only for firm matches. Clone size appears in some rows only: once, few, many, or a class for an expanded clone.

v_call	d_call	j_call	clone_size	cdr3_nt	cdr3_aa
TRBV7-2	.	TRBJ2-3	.	TGTGCCAGCAGCTTAGGACAGGCCGGGCGTGCAGATACGCAGTATTTT	CASSLGQAGRADTQYF
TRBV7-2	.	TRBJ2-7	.	TGTGCCAGCAGCTTAAACAGCTACTACGAGCAGTACTTC	CASSLNSYYEQYF
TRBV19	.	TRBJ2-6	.	TGTGCCAGTAGTCCTTCGACACCAAACTCTGGGGCCAACGTCCTGACTTTC	CASSPSTPNSGANVLTF
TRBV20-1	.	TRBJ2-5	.	TGCAGTGCATCAGGGGCAGGGTCCCAGTACTTC	CSASGAGSQYF
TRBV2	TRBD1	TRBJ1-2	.	TGTGCCAGCAGGACAGGGAGGCTCATAGGATATGGCTACACCTTC	CASRTGRLIGYGYTF
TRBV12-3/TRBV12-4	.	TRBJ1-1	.	TGTGCCAGCAGTCTTGTCCCCGGAGGGGCTTTCTTT	CASSLVPGGAFF
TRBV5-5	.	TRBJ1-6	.	TGTGCCAGCAGCTTACCCGGGATTTATAATTCACCCCTCCACTTT	CASSLPGIYNSPLHF
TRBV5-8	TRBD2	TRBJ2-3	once	TGTGCCAGCAGCTTTGGGACTAGATCTAGCACAGATACGCAGTATTTT	CASSFGTRSSTDTQYF
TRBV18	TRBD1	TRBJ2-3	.	TGTGCCAGCTCACCACGGAGGACAGGAAGGGGCACAGATACGCAGTATTTT	CASSPRRTGRGTDTQYF
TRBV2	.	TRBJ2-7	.	TGTGCCAGCAGTTCGGTGGGGGGCTACGAGCAGTACTTC	CASSSVGGYEQYF
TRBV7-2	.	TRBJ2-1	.	TGTGCCAGCAGCTTAGCACGATCGGGGGATGAGTTCTTC	CASSLARSGDEFF
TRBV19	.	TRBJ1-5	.	TGTGCCAGTAGTATTGGGCTCAGGGGAATTGCATCCAATCAGCCCCAGCATTTT	CASSIGLRGIASNQPQHF
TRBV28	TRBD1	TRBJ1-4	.	TGTGCCAGCAGTTTATGGGGGACAGGGGAGCGTGAAAAACTGTTTTTT	CASSLWGTGEREKLFF
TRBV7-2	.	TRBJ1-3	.	TGTGCCAGCACCGCGACCGGGGGGTCCTCTGGAAACACCATATATTTT	CASTATGGSSGNTIYF
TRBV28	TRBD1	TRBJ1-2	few	TGTGCCAGCAGCCCGGACAGGGGGTTTGGCTATGGCTACACCTTC	CASSPDRGFGYGYTF
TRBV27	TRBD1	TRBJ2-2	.	TGTGCCAGCAGCATACAGGGGGCCGGGGAGCTGTTTTTT	CASSIQGAGELFF
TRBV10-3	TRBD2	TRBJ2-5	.	TGTGCCATCAGAGATAGCGGGGGGCCCCAAGAGACCCAGTACTTC	CAIRDSGGPQETQYF
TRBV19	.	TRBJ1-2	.	TGTGCCAGTAGTATAGTGGGAGAATACTATGGCTACACCTTC	CASSIVGEYYGYTF
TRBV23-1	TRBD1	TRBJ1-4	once	TGCGCCAGCAGGCTAACCGGGACAGATAATGAAAAACTGTTTTTT	CASRLTGTDNEKLFF
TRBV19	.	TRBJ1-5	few	TGTGCCAGTAGTTACCGGGATCAGCCCCAGCATTTT	CASSYRDQPQHF
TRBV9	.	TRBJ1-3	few	TGTGCCAGCAGCGTCACTGAACCCTACGGCTCTGGAAACACCATATATTTT	CASSVTEPYGSGNTIYF
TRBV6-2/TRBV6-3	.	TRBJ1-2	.	TGTGCCAGCAGTTGCGAGATAGGCGAGACAATACGAGGGTATGGCTACACCTTC	CASSCEIGETIRGYGYTF
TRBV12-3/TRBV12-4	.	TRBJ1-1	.	TGTGCCAGCAAAGGGGAGAACACTGAAGCTTTCTTT	CASKGENTEAFF
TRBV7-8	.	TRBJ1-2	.	TGTGCCAGCAGCTTAAACCACAGGGCTAACTATGGCTACACCTTC	CASSLNHRANYGYTF
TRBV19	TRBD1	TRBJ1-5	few	TGTGCCAGTAGTATGGGGGACAGCCATAATCAGCCCCAGCATTTT	CASSMGDSHNQPQHF
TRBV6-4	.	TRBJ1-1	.	TGTGCCAGCAGGGTCGGGGTCACTGAAGCTTTCTTT	CASRVGVTEAFF
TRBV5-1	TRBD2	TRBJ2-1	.	TGCGCCAGCAGCTTTAGCGGGACTACCTACAATGAGCAGTTCTTC	CASSFSGTTYNEQFF
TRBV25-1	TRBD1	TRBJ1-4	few	TGTGCCAGCGGCCAGGGGGGTGAAAAACTGTTTTTT	CASGQGGEKLFF
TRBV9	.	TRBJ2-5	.	TGTGCCAGCAGCGCCACAGGGGGGGACCAAGAGACCCAGTACTTC	CASSATGGDQETQYF
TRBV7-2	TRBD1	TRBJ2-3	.	TGTGCCAGCAGCTCAGGGGGCACCGAGACAGATACGCAGTATTTT	CASSSGGTETDTQYF
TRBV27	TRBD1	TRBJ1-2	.	TGTGCCAGCAGTCCGGACAGGGGTAACTATGGCTACACCTTC	CASSPDRGNYGYTF
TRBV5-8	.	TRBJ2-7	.	TGTGCCAGCAGCCCGTCGTTGGCGGGATACTCCTACGAGCAGTACTTC	CASSPSLAGYSYEQYF
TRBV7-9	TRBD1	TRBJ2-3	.	TGTGCCAGCAGCTATCTGACAGGGGGGCCCGCTACGCAGTATTTT	CASSYLTGGPATQYF
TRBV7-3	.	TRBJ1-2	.	TGTGCCAGCAGCTTAGGCGGCGGGTATGGCTACACCTTC	CASSLGGGYGYTF
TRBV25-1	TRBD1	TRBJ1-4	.	TGTGCCACCACTAAAGGGGGCTTAGGGGAAAAACTGTTTTTT	CATTKGGLGEKLFF
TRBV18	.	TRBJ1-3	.	TGTGCCAGCTCACCAAGTTTAAATTCCGAGGCGTCAGTTGGAAACACCATATATTTT	CASSPSLNSEASVGNTIYF
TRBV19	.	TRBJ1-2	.	TGTGCCAGTAGTATGGGGACACCCCTTGGGATCTATGGCTACACCTTC	CASSMGTPLGIYGYTF
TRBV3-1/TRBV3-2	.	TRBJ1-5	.	TGTGCCAGCAGCCAAGATCCCCGGGGTAATCAGCCCCAGCATTTT	CASSQDPRGNQPQHF
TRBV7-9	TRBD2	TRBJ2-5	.	TGTGCCGGGGCTAGCGGAAGCCAAGAGACCCAGTACTTC	CAGASGSQETQYF
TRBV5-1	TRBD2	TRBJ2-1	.	TGCGCCAGCAGCTTGGGAAGCGGGAACTATGAGCAGTTCTTC	CASSLGSGNYEQFF
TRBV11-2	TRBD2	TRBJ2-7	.	TGTGCCAGCAGCTCGAGTCTAGCGGGAGGGAACGAGCAGTACTTC	CASSSSLAGGNEQYF
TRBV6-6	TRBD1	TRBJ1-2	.	TGTGCCAGCAGTTACTCGAGGGACAGGGGTTATGGCTACACCTTC	CASSYSRDRGYGYTF
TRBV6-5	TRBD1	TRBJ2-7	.	TGTGCCAGCAGTTACTCTGACAGGGCGAAGGCCTACGAGCAGTACTTC	CASSYSDRAKAYEQYF
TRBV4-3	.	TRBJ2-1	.	TGCGCCAGCAGCCAAGACGACCAAATCGGGTTGAATGAGCAGTTCTTC	CASSQDDQIGLNEQFF
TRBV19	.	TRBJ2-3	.	TGTGCCAGTAGCACCCAGGTGGGGGCCAGCACAGATACGCAGTATTTT	CASSTQVGASTDTQYF